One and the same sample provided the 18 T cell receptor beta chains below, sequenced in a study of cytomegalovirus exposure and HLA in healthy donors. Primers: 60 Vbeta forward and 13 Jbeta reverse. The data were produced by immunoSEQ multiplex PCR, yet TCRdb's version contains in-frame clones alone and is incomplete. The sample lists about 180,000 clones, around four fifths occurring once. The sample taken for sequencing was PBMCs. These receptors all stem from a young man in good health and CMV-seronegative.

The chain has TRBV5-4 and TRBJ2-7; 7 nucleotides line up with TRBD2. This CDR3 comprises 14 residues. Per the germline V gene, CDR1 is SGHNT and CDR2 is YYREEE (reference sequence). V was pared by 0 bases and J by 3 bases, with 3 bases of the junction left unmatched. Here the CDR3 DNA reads TGTGCCAGCAGCTTGGTCGGGGGGAGCTACGAGCAGTACTTC. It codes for CASSLVGGSYEQYF.

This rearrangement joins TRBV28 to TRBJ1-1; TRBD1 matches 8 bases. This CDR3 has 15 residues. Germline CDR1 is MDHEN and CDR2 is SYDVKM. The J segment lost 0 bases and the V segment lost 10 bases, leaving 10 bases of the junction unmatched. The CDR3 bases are TGTGCCATTCAGTCGGCAGGGGGCATGAACACTGAAGCTTTCTTT. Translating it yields CAIQSAGGMNTEAFF.

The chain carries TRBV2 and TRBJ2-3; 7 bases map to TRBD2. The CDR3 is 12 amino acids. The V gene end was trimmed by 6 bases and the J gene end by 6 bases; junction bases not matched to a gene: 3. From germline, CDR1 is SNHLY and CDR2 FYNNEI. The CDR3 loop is CASRVLADTQYF. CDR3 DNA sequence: TGTGCCAGCAGGGTACTAGCGGATACGCAGTATTTT.

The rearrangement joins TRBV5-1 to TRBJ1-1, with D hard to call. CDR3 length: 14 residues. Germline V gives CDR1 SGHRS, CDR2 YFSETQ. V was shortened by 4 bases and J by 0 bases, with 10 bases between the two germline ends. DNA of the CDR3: TGCGCCAGCAGCCCCGAGCCCATGAACACTGAAGCTTTCTTT. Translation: CASSPEPMNTEAFF.

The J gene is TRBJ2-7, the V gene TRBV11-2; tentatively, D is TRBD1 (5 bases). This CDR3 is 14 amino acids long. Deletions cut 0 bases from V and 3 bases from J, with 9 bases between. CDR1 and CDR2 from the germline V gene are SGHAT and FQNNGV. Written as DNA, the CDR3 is TGTGCCAGCAGCTTAGAGGGCGGACACTACGAGCAGTACTTC. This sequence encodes CASSLEGGHYEQYF. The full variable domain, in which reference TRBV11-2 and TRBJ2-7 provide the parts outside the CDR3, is EAGVAQSPRYKIIEKRQSVAFWCNPISGHATLYWYQQILGQGPKLLIQFQNNGVVDDSQLPKDRFSAERLKGVDSTLKIQPAKLEDSAVYLCASSLEGGHYEQYFGPGTRLTVT.

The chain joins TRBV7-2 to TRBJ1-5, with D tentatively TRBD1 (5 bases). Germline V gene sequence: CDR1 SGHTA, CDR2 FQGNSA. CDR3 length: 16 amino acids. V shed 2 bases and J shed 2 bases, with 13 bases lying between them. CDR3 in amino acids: CASSLTGTGGNQPQHF. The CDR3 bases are TGTGCCAGCAGCTTAACCGGGACTGGAGGCAATCAGCCCCAGCATTTT.

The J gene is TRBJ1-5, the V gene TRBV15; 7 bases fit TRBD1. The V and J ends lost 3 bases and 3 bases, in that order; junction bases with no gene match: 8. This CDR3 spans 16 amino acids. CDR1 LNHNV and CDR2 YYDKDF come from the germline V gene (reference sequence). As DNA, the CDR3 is TGTGCCACCAGCAGGGGGCCGGGACAGAACAATCAGCCCCAGCATTTT. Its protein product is CATSRGPGQNNQPQHF. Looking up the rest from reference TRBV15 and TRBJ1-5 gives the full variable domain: DAMVIQNPRYQVTQFGKPVTLSCSQTLNHNVMYWYQQKSSQAPKLLFHYYDKDFNNEADTPDNFQSRRPNTSFCFLDIRSPGLGDTAMYLCATSRGPGQNNQPQHFGDGTRLSIL.

Here the CDR3 reads CASSLGRQIRNQPQHF. The CDR3 bases are TGTGCCAGCAGCTTGGGGCGACAGATTCGCAATCAGCCCCAGCATTTT. This chain uses TRBV5-6 with TRBJ1-5, with a possible D match to TRBD1 (5 bases). This CDR3 spans 16 amino acids. The V and J ends lost 0 bases and 2 bases respectively, with 12 bases between them. Germline CDR1 and CDR2: SGHDT and YYEEEE.

Here the CDR3 DNA reads TGTGCCAGTAGTATAGCGAAAGGGGGCTATGGCTACACCTTC. Translation gives CASSIAKGGYGYTF. The chain has TRBV19 and TRBJ1-2; possible D gene TRBD1, 6 bases. The germline V gene encodes CDR1 LNHDA and CDR2 SQIVND (reference sequence). Between the trimmed V and J ends, which lost 1 base and 4 bases, there was a span of 10 bases. This CDR3 comprises 14 residues.

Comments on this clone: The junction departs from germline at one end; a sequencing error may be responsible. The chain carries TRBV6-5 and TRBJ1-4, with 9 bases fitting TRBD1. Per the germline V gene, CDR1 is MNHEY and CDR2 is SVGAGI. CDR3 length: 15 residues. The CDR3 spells CASSNTGGVNEKLFF. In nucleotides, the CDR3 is TGTGCCAGCAGTAACACAGGGGGCGTGAATGAGAAACTGTTTTTT.

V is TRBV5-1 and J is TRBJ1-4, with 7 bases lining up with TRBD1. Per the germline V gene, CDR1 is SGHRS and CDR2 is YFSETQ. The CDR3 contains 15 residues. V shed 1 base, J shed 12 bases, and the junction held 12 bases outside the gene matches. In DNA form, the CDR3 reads TGCGCCAGCAGCTTGTATCAGGGGGGACAGCTAGAACTGTTTTTT. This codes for CASSLYQGGQLELFF.

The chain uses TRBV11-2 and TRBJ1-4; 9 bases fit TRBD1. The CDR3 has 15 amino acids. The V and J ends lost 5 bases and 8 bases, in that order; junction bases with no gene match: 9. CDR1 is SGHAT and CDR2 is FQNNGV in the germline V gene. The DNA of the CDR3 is TGTGCCAGCAGCCCCCTGGGCGGGACAGGGGAAAAACTGTTTTTT. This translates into CASSPLGGTGEKLFF.

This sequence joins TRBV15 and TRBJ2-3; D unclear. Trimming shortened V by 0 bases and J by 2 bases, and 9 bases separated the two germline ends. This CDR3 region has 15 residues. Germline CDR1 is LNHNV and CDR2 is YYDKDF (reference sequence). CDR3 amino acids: CATSRDGLSTDTQYF. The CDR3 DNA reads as TGTGCCACCAGCAGAGATGGGCTATCCACAGATACGCAGTATTTT.

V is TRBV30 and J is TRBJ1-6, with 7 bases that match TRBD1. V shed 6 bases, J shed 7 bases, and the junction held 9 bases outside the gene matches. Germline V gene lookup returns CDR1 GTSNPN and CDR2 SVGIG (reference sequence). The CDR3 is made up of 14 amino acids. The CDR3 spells CACTQGMENSPLHF. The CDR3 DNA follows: TGTGCCTGTACACAGGGGATGGAGAATTCACCCCTCCACTTT.

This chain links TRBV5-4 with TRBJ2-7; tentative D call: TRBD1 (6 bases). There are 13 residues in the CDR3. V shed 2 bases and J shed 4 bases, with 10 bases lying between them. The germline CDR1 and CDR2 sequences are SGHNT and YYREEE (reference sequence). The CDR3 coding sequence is TGTGCCAGCAGCTTACAGGGTCTATACGAGCAGTACTTC. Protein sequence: CASSLQGLYEQYF. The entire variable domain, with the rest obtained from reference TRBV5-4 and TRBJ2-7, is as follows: ETGVTQSPTHLIKTRGQQVTLRCSSQSGHNTVSWYQQALGQGPQFIFQYYREEENGRGNFPPRFSGLQFPNYSSELNVNALELDDSALYLCASSLQGLYEQYFGPGTRLTVT.

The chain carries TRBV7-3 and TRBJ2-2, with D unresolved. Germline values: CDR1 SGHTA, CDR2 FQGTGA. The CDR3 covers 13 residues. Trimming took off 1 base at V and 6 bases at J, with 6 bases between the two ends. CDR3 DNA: TGTGCCAGCAGCTTAATTAGTGCCGGGGAGCTGTTTTTT. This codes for CASSLISAGELFF.

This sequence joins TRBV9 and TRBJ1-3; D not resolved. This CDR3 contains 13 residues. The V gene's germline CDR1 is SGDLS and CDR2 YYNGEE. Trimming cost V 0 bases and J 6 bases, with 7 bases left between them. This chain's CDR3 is CASSVASLNTIYF. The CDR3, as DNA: TGTGCCAGCAGCGTAGCTTCTCTAAACACCATATATTTT.

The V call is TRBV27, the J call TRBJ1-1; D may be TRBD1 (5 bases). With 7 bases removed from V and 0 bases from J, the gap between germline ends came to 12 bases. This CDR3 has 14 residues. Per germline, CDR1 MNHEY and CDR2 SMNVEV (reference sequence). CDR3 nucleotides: TGTGCCAGCATGAGTGGGGGGTTGAACACTGAAGCTTTCTTT. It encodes CASMSGGLNTEAFF.